Detailed here is one T cell receptor (beta chain). Antigen unknown. This sample is part of a study of T cells in localized non-small cell lung cancer. Trimming took off 5 bases at V and 0 bases at J, with 14 bases between the two ends. CDR3 size: 16 residues. Per the germline V gene, CDR1 is MNHNY and CDR2 is SVGAGI (reference sequence). Study-level results: Adjacent lung exhibited a median of about 50 among the 100 most abundant tumor clones. A single tumor region was sequenced, leaving heterogeneity possible. It was uninvolved adjacent lung that showed the highest T cell clonality, exceeding tumor. There was an association of higher blood T cell density with longer overall survival.

Profiling relied on immunoSEQ multiplex PCR, and the TCRdb table lists in-frame clones only, not all of them. The sample carries some 56,000 clones, 70% to 90% recorded once. The material sequenced was peripheral blood, taken before any cancer treatment. The clonotype originates from a woman aged 40 to 75 with stage I lung adenocarcinoma. J is TRBJ1-3 and V is TRBV6-6; possible D gene TRBD1, 6 bases. The CDR3 DNA reads TGTGCCAGCAGTCCCTACTTGGACAGCTCTGGAAACACCATATATTTT. Protein product: CASSPYLDSSGNTIYF.